The present T cell receptor (beta chain) was sequenced within a study of blood T cell repertoires in COVID-19. Overall study: Samples representing acute and convalescent COVID-19 were sourced from the United States, Italy and Spain. From T cells, B-cell-depleted T cells, or PBMCs came the material, which was cDNA or gDNA.

This clone showed up just a few times. Trimming took 1 base from V and 1 from J, leaving 16 bases between them. Per the germline V gene, CDR1 is LNHDA and CDR2 is SQIVND (reference sequence). CDR3 size: 18 residues. Clones were sequenced by immunoSEQ multiplex PCR, and TCRdb holds only the in-frame ones, with some missing. Of approximately 60,000 clones listed, roughly 80% were seen once; the top ten hold roughly 18%. The clonotype was recovered from a man aged 55 to 70 with acute or convalescent COVID-19. J is TRBJ2-2 and V is TRBV19, with D maybe TRBD2 (5 bases). What was sequenced was peripheral blood. The CDR3 region is CASSIGWRRAGNTGELFF. The CDR3 nucleotides are TGTGCCAGTAGTATAGGATGGAGGCGGGCAGGGAACACCGGGGAGCTGTTTTTT.